This T cell receptor beta chain comes out of a study of CD8 T cells in Susac syndrome. Peripheral blood CD8+ and CD4+ T cells were profiled by TCR beta sequencing. In the multiple sclerosis control group, patients were treatment-naive and had stable or active relapsing-remitting disease. In contrast to the negatively isolated CD8+ and CD4+ T cells, TEMRA cells were FACS-enriched. The CDR3 length is 17 residues. The germline V gene has CDR1 SGHVS and CDR2 FQNEAQ. V lost 6 bases to trimming and J lost 6 bases; unmatched junction nucleotides: 13. Random hexamers were used to reverse transcribe the RNA input (about 0.5 to 1 ug). By means of immunoSEQ multiplex PCR, TCR beta CDR3 spanning 54 Vbeta and 13 Jbeta underwent amplification. Each CDR3 protein gets one entry after TCRdb re-called the immunoSEQ multiplex PCR reads with MiXCR. The repertoire holds around 300,000 distinct CDR3 sequences, almost 85% seen once, with roughly 0.22% in the top ten.

The TCR comes from a human donor with multiple sclerosis. Source material: CD8+ T cells from PBMCs. The chain uses TRBV7-8 and TRBJ2-3; TRBD2 aligns across 12 bases. The CDR3 DNA is TGTGCCAGCAGGGTGACTAGCGGGAGTTCGCTTGGGGATACGCAGTATTTT. Encoded protein: CASRVTSGSSLGDTQYF. Filled out from reference TRBV7-8 and TRBJ2-3, the complete variable domain reads GAGVSQSPRYKVAKRGQDVALRCDPISGHVSLFWYQQALGQGPEFLTYFQNEAQLDKSGLPSDRFFAERPEGSVSTLKIQRTQQEDSAVYLCASRVTSGSSLGDTQYFGPGTRLTVL.